A single sample is the source of the 7 T cell receptor beta chains below, sequenced in a study of T cells in Graves' hyperthyroidism and ophthalmopathy. Researchers amplified the TCR beta CDR3 regions from RNA transcripts. First-round RT-PCR targeting the TCR CDR3 was performed with the HTBI primer set. TCRdb ran MiXCR on the multiplex PCR reads and lists one entry per CDR3 protein. The repertoire holds approximately 330,000 distinct CDR3 sequences, with approximately 13% as singletons. Sample: blood. Every receptor here comes from a woman between 40 and 50 years old with Graves' ophthalmopathy.

This clonotype was counted at least ten times. This chain joins TRBV5-5 and TRBJ2-1; 14 bases fit TRBD2. The V gene's germline CDR1 is SGHKS and CDR2 YYEKEE (reference sequence). Trimming took 6 bases from V and 4 from J; bases not matched to a gene: 6. This CDR3 region has 16 residues. The CDR3 reads CASKVRLAGGYNEQFF. CDR3 DNA: TGTGCCAGCAAGGTCCGACTAGCGGGAGGGTACAATGAGCAGTTCTTC.

There are a few counts of this clonotype. This chain uses TRBV7-2 with TRBJ2-7; D gene uncertain. This CDR3 spans 15 amino acids. V was trimmed by 2 bases and J by 2 bases, leaving 13 bases between them. CDR1 is SGHTA and CDR2 is FQGNSA in the germline V gene. The CDR3 DNA follows: TGTGCCAGCAGCTTATTCCTCCTCCAAACCTACGAGCAGTACTTC. It yields the protein CASSLFLLQTYEQYF.

This clonotype showed up many times. This chain connects TRBV6-1 to TRBJ2-1, with 7 bases matching TRBD2. Germline values: CDR1 MNHNS, CDR2 SASEGT. V dropped 5 bases and J dropped 4; count of bases not matched to a gene: 8. The CDR3 length is 15 residues. The CDR3 DNA follows: TGTGCCAGCAGTCTGCGCGGGAGCATATACAATGAGCAGTTCTTC. Translating gives CASSLRGSIYNEQFF.

The sample holds many counts of this clonotype. The chain couples TRBV27 to TRBJ1-6; tentative D call: TRBD1 (5 bases). The CDR3 totals 18 residues. Germline V lookup: CDR1 MNHEY, CDR2 SMNVEV (reference sequence). The ends were cut back, 3 bases at V and 9 bases at J, with 24 bases in the middle. This CDR3 is CASSFLRDDWAIASPLHF. In DNA, the CDR3 is TGTGCCAGCAGTTTCCTAAGGGACGATTGGGCCATAGCTTCACCCCTCCACTTT.

Ten or more counts support this clonotype. The gene calls are TRBV6-1 and TRBJ1-5; no definite D call. CDR3 length equals 13 residues. The germline V gene has CDR1 MNHNS and CDR2 SASEGT. Trimming pared 11 bases from V and 0 bases from J, leaving 11 bases between. CDR3 bases: TGTGCCGCCGCGTTGGGTAGCAATCAGCCCCAGCATTTT. Its translation: CAAALGSNQPQHF.

This clonotype appeared a few times. The rearrangement links TRBV30 to TRBJ2-3; 8 bases agree with TRBD2. V was pared by 4 bases and J by 4 bases, with 7 bases of the junction left unmatched. Looked up from germline, CDR1 is GTSNPN and CDR2 is SVGIG (reference sequence). The length of the CDR3 is 14 residues. CDR3 amino acids: CAWTQTSVADTQYF. In DNA form, the CDR3 reads TGTGCCTGGACCCAGACTAGCGTGGCAGATACGCAGTATTTT.

This clonotype showed up many times. The J gene is TRBJ2-3, the V gene TRBV11-3; unclear D gene. Per germline, CDR1 SGHNT and CDR2 YENEEA. This CDR3 contains 15 residues. V lost 4 bases and J lost 2, with 13 bases in between. CDR3 region: CASSYSSQTTDTQYF. CDR3 DNA: TGTGCCAGCAGCTATTCAAGTCAGACCACAGATACGCAGTATTTT.